One T cell receptor beta chain is described in this entry. What it recognizes is unknown. Latent tuberculosis screening used tuberculin skin test and IGRA at entry. The sample originates from a study of T cells in tuberculosis. Broader study findings: The TCR-beta difference was not significant; alpha differences partly reflected length.

Deletions cut 6 bases from V and 1 base from J, with 7 bases between. CDR1 MNHEY and CDR2 SMNVEV come from the germline V gene (reference sequence). CDR3 size: 13 residues. Sequencing used immunoSEQ multiplex PCR; TCRdb keeps in-frame clones, though not all of them. Here the sample spans tens of thousands of clones, roughly 94% being singletons. Sequences were obtained from PBMCs. This TCR was recovered from a donor aged 10-30 years with latent tuberculosis or without tuberculosis infection. The gene calls are TRBV27 and TRBJ2-1; D not resolved. In DNA, the CDR3 is TGTGCCAGCAGCTCTGTATCCTACAATGAGCAGTTCTTC. It codes for CASSSVSYNEQFF.